This T cell receptor (beta chain) was documented in a study of T cell responses to AZD1222 COVID-19 vaccine. Repertoires were generated with immunoSEQ multiplex PCR, while TCRdb's copy carries only in-frame clones and drops some. The repertoire consists of 160,000 or so clones, with 75% to 90% occurring once and the leading ten covering 3.5% to 5.5%. This CDR3 contains 14 residues. V was pared by 8 bases and J by 2 bases, with 8 bases of the junction left unmatched. Germline CDR1 reads MNHEY; CDR2 reads SMNVEV (reference sequence). This clone was observed a single time. The antigen is not known. Study-level points and caveats: White British people made up most donors, females outnumbered males, and clonal diversity was possibly underestimated. The study found vaccine-associated CD4 TCRs spanning spike, dominant at 160-218 and 743-854. Nearly half of spike-specific TCRs reportedly target variant regions that are unmutated in the B.1.351 and B.1.1.7 variants.

The sample in question was peripheral blood, obtained 28 days after the second dose of the MenACWY control vaccine. The chain uses TRBV27 and TRBJ1-1; 7 bases are shared with TRBD1. The source of this sequence is an adult who received the MenACWY meningococcal vaccine as a control. The CDR3 DNA sequence: TGTGCCAGCCGCAACCGGGACAGCAACACTGAAGCTTTCTTT. Translation gives CASRNRDSNTEAFF.